One and the same sample provided the 20 T cell receptor beta chains below, sequenced in a study of graft-versus-host responses after intestinal transplantation. Using immunoSEQ multiplex PCR, the repertoire was profiled, and TCRdb retains in-frame clones only, with some absent. The table includes fewer than 95,000 clones, approximately 94% detected once. The antigens these receptors bind are not known. The starting material was unstimulated CD8+ T cells sorted from spleen or lymph node cells, obtained before intestinal transplant. These TCRs come from a human donor who received an intestinal transplant.

The chain recombines TRBV29-1 with TRBJ2-7; maybe TRBD2 (6 bases). The CDR3 runs to 13 residues. Germline V gene sequence: CDR1 SQVTM, CDR2 ANQGSEA. V was shortened by 3 bases and J by 4 bases, with 13 bases between the two germline ends. The CDR3 DNA reads as TGCAGCGTTGAGGAGCAGGGAGGATACGAGCAGTACTTC. The encoded protein is CSVEEQGGYEQYF.

The chain combines TRBV19 with TRBJ1-1, with D perhaps matching TRBD1 (5 bases). Trimming took 1 base from V and 5 from J, leaving 14 bases between them. From germline, CDR1 is LNHDA and CDR2 SQIVND (reference sequence). The CDR3 totals 15 residues. CDR3 amino acids: CASSIVWGVGTEAFF. The DNA of the CDR3 is TGTGCCAGTAGTATAGTTTGGGGGGTGGGAACTGAAGCTTTCTTT. The complete variable domain, with remaining parts taken from reference TRBV19 and TRBJ1-1, reads DGGITQSPKYLFRKEGQNVTLSCEQNLNHDAMYWYRQDPGQGLRLIYYSQIVNDFQKGDIAEGYSVSREKKESFPLTVTSAQKNPTAFYLCASSIVWGVGTEAFFGQGTRLTVV.

The chain recombines TRBV6-5 with TRBJ1-5, with TRBD1 as a possible D gene (6 bases). Germline values: CDR1 MNHEY, CDR2 SVGAGI. CDR3 length: 15 amino acids. V was shortened by 6 bases and J by 4 bases, with 16 bases between the two germline ends. CDR3 DNA sequence: TGTGCCAGCAGCCCCGATTTGAGGGGGAATCAGCCCCAGCATTTT. Its translation: CASSPDLRGNQPQHF.

The J gene is TRBJ2-7, the V gene TRBV10-2; 8 nucleotides line up with TRBD1. CDR1 and CDR2 (germline): WSHSY, SAAADI. The trim removed 11 bases at V and 0 bases at J, leaving 6 bases unmatched. This CDR3 spans 13 amino acids. CDR3: CAVWDRSSYEQYF. In nucleotides, the CDR3 is TGCGCCGTTTGGGACAGGAGCTCCTACGAGCAGTACTTC.

This chain connects TRBV19 to TRBJ2-1; D possibly corresponds to TRBD2 (6 bases). The CDR3 has 16 residues. Trimming took off 0 bases at V and 5 bases at J, with 14 bases between the two ends. CDR1 and CDR2 from the germline V gene are LNHDA and SQIVND (reference sequence). The DNA for the CDR3 is TGTGCCAGTAGTATAGAAGAGGACTACAGAGACAATGAGCAGTTCTTC. Translating gives CASSIEEDYRDNEQFF.

Remarks on this clone: Other DNA sequences in this specimen translate into the identical CDR3. The chain combines TRBV4-3 with TRBJ2-1; D perhaps matches TRBD1 (6 bases). The CDR3 sequence is 15 residues long. Germline loops: CDR1 LGHNA, CDR2 YSLEER. Trimming pared 0 bases from V and 0 bases from J, leaving 6 bases between. The CDR3 region is CASSQDRGSYNEQFF. CDR3 in DNA: TGCGCCAGCAGCCAAGACAGGGGCTCCTACAATGAGCAGTTCTTC.

The rearrangement uses TRBV27 and TRBJ2-6; D possibly corresponds to TRBD1 (6 bases). Per germline, CDR1 MNHEY and CDR2 SMNVEV (reference sequence). V lost 6 bases to trimming and J lost 0 bases, with 18 bases between them. This CDR3 region has 18 residues. The CDR3 here is CASSSRTAPGSGANVLTF. The CDR3 DNA sequence: TGTGCCAGCAGCTCCAGGACAGCGCCGGGCTCTGGGGCCAACGTCCTGACTTTC.

The V call is TRBV29-1, the J call TRBJ2-2, with TRBD1 matching over 9 bases. The V gene end was trimmed by 2 bases and the J gene end by 4 bases; junction bases not matched to a gene: 11. This CDR3 contains 17 residues. Germline V CDR1 and CDR2: SQVTM, ANQGSEA. CDR3 nucleotide sequence: TGCAGCGTTGAACGATGGCCACAGGGGGCGCCCACCGGGGAGCTGTTTTTT. It specifies CSVERWPQGAPTGELFF.

The V gene is TRBV4-3, the J gene TRBJ1-2, with TRBD1 matching over 8 bases. The CDR3 extends over 15 amino acids. Trimming at V came to 5 bases and at J to 4 bases, leaving 9 bases not matched to a gene. The V gene's germline CDR1 is LGHNA and CDR2 YSLEER. CDR3 DNA: TGCGCCAGCAGCATGACAGGGGAGGGTTCCTATGGCTACACCTTC. As protein: CASSMTGEGSYGYTF.

This clone has only one observation. The rearrangement links TRBV7-9 to TRBJ1-2, with TRBD1 matching 7 bases. Trimming removed 1 base from V and 1 base from J; junction bases left unmatched: 12. Looked up from germline, CDR1 is SEHNR and CDR2 is FQNEAQ (reference sequence). This CDR3 region has 18 residues. The CDR3 is CASSLGRPAGQSNYGYTF. The CDR3 DNA reads as TGTGCCAGCAGCTTAGGGAGGCCTGCGGGACAGAGTAACTATGGCTACACCTTC.

The chain joins TRBV6-1 to TRBJ1-1; 12 nucleotides match TRBD1. The CDR3 spans 14 residues. In germline, CDR1 is MNHNS, CDR2 SASEGT. V was pared by 5 bases and J by 11 bases, with 9 bases of the junction left unmatched. The CDR3 DNA follows: TGTGCCAGCAGTTCCGGGGACAGGGGGCGCGAGGCTTTCTTT. It yields the protein CASSSGDRGREAFF.

This chain links TRBV12-5 with TRBJ1-2; D not resolved. The V and J ends lost 5 bases and 5 bases respectively, with 6 bases between them. CDR1 and CDR2 (germline): LGHNT, FRNRAP. The CDR3 runs 11 residues. CDR3 DNA: TGTGCTAGTGGTCCCCCATATGGCTACACCTTC. The encoded protein is CASGPPYGYTF.

This chain connects TRBV5-6 to TRBJ1-4; 7 bases line up with TRBD1. CDR1 SGHDT and CDR2 YYEEEE come from the germline V gene. The V gene end was trimmed by 0 bases and the J gene end by 0 bases; junction bases not matched to a gene: 5. CDR3 length: 17 amino acids. In nucleotides, the CDR3 is TGTGCCAGCAGCTTGGGGGACAGCCACGCAACTAATGAAAAACTGTTTTTT. Translating gives CASSLGDSHATNEKLFF.

The chain has TRBV6-5 and TRBJ1-1, with 7 nucleotides matching TRBD1. CDR1 and CDR2 (germline): MNHEY, SVGAGI. V shed 6 bases, J shed 4 bases, and the junction held 8 bases outside the gene matches. The length of the CDR3 is 14 residues. DNA for the CDR3: TGTGCCAGCAGCTCCAGGGGGAAGGGCACTGAAGCTTTCTTT. As protein: CASSSRGKGTEAFF.

The V and J genes are TRBV12-5 and TRBJ1-6, with D tentatively TRBD1 (5 bases). The germline V gene encodes CDR1 LGHNT and CDR2 FRNRAP. Deletions cut 4 bases from V and 8 bases from J, with 9 bases between. The CDR3 is 13 amino acids. CDR3 coding DNA: TGTGCTAGTGGTTGGACATTAGATTCACCCCTCCACTTT. Its protein product is CASGWTLDSPLHF.

J is TRBJ1-2 and V is TRBV27; D may be TRBD1 (5 bases). V was cut by 5 bases and J by 8 bases, with 18 bases left in between. Per the germline V gene, CDR1 is MNHEY and CDR2 is SMNVEV (reference sequence). The CDR3 has 14 residues. The CDR3 loop reads CASSGPGAGNGYTF. The CDR3 DNA is TGTGCCAGCAGTGGACCTGGGGCAGGCAACGGCTACACCTTC.

The rearrangement links TRBV7-9 to TRBJ1-1; 11 positions agree with TRBD1. The germline CDR1 and CDR2 sequences are SEHNR and FQNEAQ (reference sequence). This CDR3 region has 16 residues. V gave up 5 bases and J gave up 6 bases; unmatched junction bases: 11. The CDR3 coding sequence is TGTGCCAGCAGCCACTCGACCGGACAGGGGGCATCTGAAGCTTTCTTT. Translation: CASSHSTGQGASEAFF. Full variable domain (rest looked up from reference TRBV7-9 and TRBJ1-1): DTGVSQNPRHKITKRGQNVTFRCDPISEHNRLYWYRQTLGQGPEFLTYFQNEAQLEKSRLLSDRFSAERPKGSFSTLEIQRTEQGDSAMYLCASSHSTGQGASEAFFGQGTRLTVV.

The V and J genes are TRBV7-6 and TRBJ2-1; 8 positions match TRBD2. The CDR3 covers 18 residues. The V gene end was trimmed by 1 base and the J gene end by 5 bases; junction bases not matched to a gene: 13. CDR1 and CDR2 from the germline V gene are SGHVS and FNYEAQ. The CDR3 loop reads CASSLGRGGGGPNNEQFF. The CDR3 DNA is TGTGCCAGCAGCTTAGGACGGGGGGGAGGGGGGCCCAACAATGAGCAGTTCTTC.

The chain combines TRBV30 with TRBJ2-3, with TRBD2 matching over 15 bases. Germline V gene data show CDR1 as GTSNPN and CDR2 as SVGIG (reference sequence). The V gene end was trimmed by 5 bases and the J gene end by 5 bases; junction bases not matched to a gene: 14. This CDR3 is 18 amino acids long. DNA of the CDR3: TGTGCCTGGGCCCTCTCCGGGACTAGCGGGGGGTTGGTAGATACGCAGTATTTT. Translation: CAWALSGTSGGLVDTQYF. The full variable domain, in which reference TRBV30 and TRBJ2-3 provide the parts outside the CDR3, is SQTIHQWPATLVQPVGSPLSLECTVEGTSNPNLYWYRQAAGRGLQLLFYSVGIGQISSEVPQNLSASRPQDRQFILSSKKLLLSDSGFYLCAWALSGTSGGLVDTQYFGPGTRLTVL.

The V and J genes are TRBV18 and TRBJ1-1, with D maybe TRBD1 (5 bases). CDR3 size: 16 residues. The germline V and J ends were trimmed by 3 bases and 1 base, with 15 bases remaining between them. Germline-derived CDR1 and CDR2 are KGHSH and LQKENI. CDR3 coding DNA: TGTGCCAGCTCACCCGCGTTTGACAGACCGAACACTGAAGCTTTCTTT. Translation gives CASSPAFDRPNTEAFF.